This entry features one T cell receptor (beta chain) sequence. This sample was taken from a study of blood T cell repertoires in COVID-19. The method was immunoSEQ multiplex PCR; TCRdb's version includes in-frame clones alone and lacks a portion of them. Of roughly 290,000 clones in the sample, approximately 87% are singletons; the top ten hold roughly 8%. Germline V gene data show CDR1 as SEHNR and CDR2 as FQNEAQ (reference sequence). V shed 5 bases and J 8 bases; nucleotides not matched to a gene: 8. The length of the CDR3 is 14 residues. This TCR was recovered from a woman between 50 and 59 years old who had recovered from COVID-19. Material for sequencing was peripheral blood. This sequence joins TRBV7-9 and TRBJ1-5, with 8 bases aligning to TRBD1. The CDR3, as DNA: TGTGCCAGCAGCCCCGGACAGGGCTTTGAGCCCCAGCATTTT. This encodes CASSPGQGFEPQHF. Full variable domain (missing parts from reference TRBV7-9 and TRBJ1-5): DTGVSQNPRHKITKRGQNVTFRCDPISEHNRLYWYRQTLGQGPEFLTYFQNEAQLEKSRLLSDRFSAERPKGSFSTLEIQRTEQGDSAMYLCASSPGQGFEPQHFGDGTRLSIL.